Detailed here is one TCR beta chain. The antigen is unknown. Assay used: immunoSEQ multiplex PCR; TCRdb lists only in-frame clones, some missing. The table has 75,000 to 100,000 clones, around 91% seen once. The CDR3 is 16 residues long. Germline CDR1 and CDR2: SGHAT and FQNNGV. V lost 1 base, J lost 3 bases, and 13 bases lay in between. The data stem from a study of T cell responses to AZD1222 COVID-19 vaccine. Study-wide background: Second-dose schedules of about 4 or about 12 weeks were combined. Study observations and caveats: Spike-spanning, vaccine-associated CD4 TCRs were dominant at 160-218 and 743-854. Most donors were white British and more were female, and clonal diversity was possibly underestimated.

The receptor comes from an adult in good health. The J gene is TRBJ1-5, the V gene TRBV11-2; D ambiguous. Sequencing was performed on peripheral blood, taken on day 0 of AZD1222 vaccination. This CDR3 is CASSLGTDHFNQPQHF. CDR3 coding DNA: TGTGCCAGCAGCTTAGGGACCGACCACTTCAATCAGCCCCAGCATTTT. Full variable domain (remainder filled in from reference TRBV11-2 and TRBJ1-5): EAGVAQSPRYKIIEKRQSVAFWCNPISGHATLYWYQQILGQGPKLLIQFQNNGVVDDSQLPKDRFSAERLKGVDSTLKIQPAKLEDSAVYLCASSLGTDHFNQPQHFGDGTRLSIL.